A selection of T cell receptor beta chains follows, all from one sample in a study of CD8 T cells in ankylosing spondylitis. Each CDR3 protein gets one entry after TCRdb re-called the 5' RACE reads with MiXCR. The top ten hold 4.1% of the sample, which has 130,000 or so distinct CDR3 sequences, over 9.5% seen once. The specimen was blood, either unsorted or a sorted T cell fraction (not recorded which). Receptors were obtained from a female donor with ankylosing spondylitis or in good health (not recorded which). The CDR3 runs from the conserved cysteine through the conserved F or W. A D gene is named only where the DNA matches it firmly. Clone size is shown for a subset of rows, as once, few, many or a class of expanded clone.

TRBV19	14	NA	TRBD2	TRBJ2-3	CASSTAGAADTQYF	TGTGCCAGTAGTACAGCGGGAGCGGCAGATACGCAGTATTTT
TRBV20-1	19	many	TRBD1	TRBJ2-7	CSASLPLGQGANKAYEQYF	TGCAGTGCTTCCCTCCCCTTGGGACAGGGGGCGAACAAGGCCTACGAGCAGTACTTC
TRBV11-2	13	many	NA	TRBJ2-5	CASSSGPPETQYF	TGTGCCAGCAGCTCCGGGCCTCCGGAGACCCAGTACTTC
TRBV12-3/TRBV12-4	14	many	NA	TRBJ1-3	CASSSGRSGNTIYF	TGTGCCAGCAGTTCTGGCCGCTCTGGAAACACCATATATTTT
TRBV3-1	14	few	NA	TRBJ1-6	CASSQGELPSPLHF	TGTGCCAGCAGCCAGGGGGAGCTCCCCTCACCCCTCCACTTT
TRBV24-1	14	many	NA	TRBJ2-4	CATSDAYGANIQYF	TGTGCCACCAGTGATGCGTACGGGGCAAACATTCAGTACTTC
TRBV6-1	14	many	NA	TRBJ1-3	CASCQGTSGNTIYF	TGTGCCAGCTGTCAGGGCACCTCTGGAAACACCATATATTTT
TRBV5-1	15	many	TRBD2	TRBJ2-7	CASSLRTSADYEQYF	TGCGCCAGCAGCTTGCGGACTAGCGCCGACTACGAGCAGTACTTC
TRBV28	14	few	TRBD1	TRBJ2-5	CASSLTGGLETQYF	TGTGCCAGCAGTCTGACAGGGGGTCTGGAGACCCAGTACTTC
TRBV5-5	14	many	NA	TRBJ1-2	CASSLDSVNYGYTF	TGTGCCAGCAGCTTGGACAGCGTAAACTATGGCTACACCTTC
TRBV29-1	13	NA	NA	TRBJ1-3	CSATPSSGNTIYF	TGCAGCGCGACCCCAAGCTCTGGAAACACCATATATTTT
TRBV19	15	many	TRBD1	TRBJ1-1	CASRINGQGNTEAFF	TGTGCCAGTAGAATCAATGGACAGGGAAACACTGAAGCTTTCTTT
TRBV29-1	12	many	NA	TRBJ2-2	CSVESVVGELFF	TGCAGCGTTGAATCGGTGGTCGGGGAGCTGTTTTTT
TRBV13	14	many	NA	TRBJ1-6	CASSRGRPPSPLHF	TGTGCCAGCAGCCGGGGACGTCCACCGTCACCCCTCCACTTT
TRBV12-3/TRBV12-4	15	many	TRBD1	TRBJ1-5	CASSSRDRGLQPQHF	TGTGCCAGCAGTTCCCGGGACAGGGGGCTTCAGCCCCAGCATTTT
TRBV20-1	13	NA	TRBD2	TRBJ2-7	CSARTSGAYEQYF	TGCAGTGCTAGAACTAGCGGGGCATACGAGCAGTACTTC
TRBV5-1	13	many	NA	TRBJ2-5	CASSLQGQETQYF	TGCGCCAGCAGCTTGCAGGGCCAAGAGACCCAGTACTTC
TRBV5-5	14	NA	NA	TRBJ2-1	CASSPLGAYNEQFF	TGTGCCAGCAGCCCCCTGGGGGCCTACAATGAGCAGTTCTTC
TRBV6-1	15	NA	NA	TRBJ2-1	CASSRLMSSYNEQFF	TGTGCCAGCAGCAGACTCATGAGCTCCTACAATGAGCAGTTCTTC
TRBV24-1	14	many	NA	TRBJ1-2	CATSDRTANYGYTF	TGTGCCACCAGTGACAGGACAGCTAACTATGGCTACACCTTC
TRBV19	14	few	TRBD1	TRBJ2-1	CASSNDRGYNEQFF	TGTGCCAGTAGTAACGACAGGGGCTACAATGAGCAGTTCTTC
TRBV5-1	13	many	NA	TRBJ2-1	CASSLEAYNEQFF	TGCGCCAGCAGCTTGGAGGCTTACAATGAGCAGTTCTTC
TRBV7-9	11	many	NA	TRBJ2-5	CASSVQETQYF	TGTGCCAGCAGCGTCCAAGAGACCCAGTACTTC
TRBV30	15	many	NA	TRBJ1-5	CAWTTGQNSNQPQHF	TGTGCCTGGACCACCGGACAGAATAGCAATCAGCCCCAGCATTTT
TRBV29-1	13	many	NA	TRBJ1-1	CSVGLPLGTEAFF	TGCAGCGTTGGGCTACCTTTGGGCACTGAAGCTTTCTTT
TRBV2	16	many	TRBD1	TRBJ1-1	CASGPPQGWSRTEAFF	TGTGCCAGCGGGCCGCCACAGGGGTGGTCGAGGACTGAAGCTTTCTTT
TRBV5-4	13	NA	NA	TRBJ2-4	CASSLKGSDIQYF	TGTGCCAGCAGCTTGAAGGGGTCAGACATTCAGTACTTC
TRBV2	12	many	NA	TRBJ2-7	CASSELGDEQYF	TGTGCCAGCAGTGAATTAGGGGACGAGCAGTACTTC
TRBV5-5	14	few	TRBD1	TRBJ1-2	CASSLGTAFYGYTF	TGTGCCAGCAGCTTAGGGACAGCCTTCTATGGCTACACCTTC
TRBV29-1	14	NA	TRBD2	TRBJ2-7	CSVEDQISGEEQYF	TGCAGCGTTGAAGATCAGATTAGCGGGGAAGAGCAGTACTTC
TRBV7-9	11	many	NA	TRBJ1-2	CASSLGPLYTF	TGTGCCAGCAGCTTAGGACCCCTATACACCTTC
TRBV4-1	14	many	NA	TRBJ2-7	CASSQVLGTYEQYF	TGCGCCAGCAGCCAAGTGTTAGGGACCTACGAGCAGTACTTC
TRBV18	15	few	TRBD1	TRBJ1-3	CASSPRQGDGNTIYF	TGTGCCAGCTCACCACGACAGGGAGATGGAAACACCATATATTTT
TRBV29-1	12	many	TRBD1	TRBJ1-1	CSGDRGNTEAFF	TGCAGCGGAGACAGGGGGAACACTGAAGCTTTCTTT
TRBV5-5	14	many	NA	TRBJ2-7	CASSLTGGLYEQYF	TGTGCCAGCAGCTTGACGGGGGGCCTCTACGAGCAGTACTTC
TRBV14	16	many	TRBD2	TRBJ2-2	CASSQVSAGGPRELFF	TGTGCCAGCAGCCAAGTTTCAGCGGGGGGCCCCCGGGAGCTGTTTTTT
TRBV12-3/TRBV12-4	15	many	NA	TRBJ2-3	CASSFRGPGTDTQYF	TGTGCCAGCAGTTTTCGGGGGCCGGGCACAGATACGCAGTATTTT
TRBV7-2	13	many	TRBD2	TRBJ2-1	CASNPPGLAGRVF	TGTGCCAGCAACCCACCGGGACTAGCGGGACGCGTCTTC
TRBV12-3/TRBV12-4	17	many	NA	TRBJ1-1	CASSLRAGRRMNTEAFF	TGTGCCAGCAGTTTGAGGGCAGGGAGGCGGATGAACACTGAAGCTTTCTTT
TRBV18	16	many	NA	TRBJ1-3	CASSPYGTTSGNTIYF	TGTGCCAGCTCACCCTATGGGACAACCTCTGGAAACACCATATATTTT
TRBV6-2/TRBV6-3	12	many	NA	TRBJ2-7	CASSVYGAEQYF	TGTGCCAGCAGTGTCTACGGGGCCGAGCAGTACTTC
TRBV12-3/TRBV12-4	15	many	NA	TRBJ1-3	CASSLAGLNGNTIYF	TGTGCCAGCAGTTTAGCGGGACTTAATGGAAACACCATATATTTT
TRBV9	15	NA	NA	TRBJ1-5	CASSVDGISNQPQHF	TGTGCCAGCAGCGTAGACGGGATTAGCAATCAGCCCCAGCATTTT
TRBV11-2	13	few	NA	TRBJ1-4	CASSPWFNEKLFF	TGTGCCAGCAGCCCGTGGTTTAATGAAAAACTGTTTTTT
TRBV12-3/TRBV12-4	14	many	NA	TRBJ1-2	CASTPRQGGYGYTF	TGTGCCAGCACCCCGAGGCAGGGAGGGTATGGCTACACCTTC